This is a list of T cell receptor beta chains from one sample in a study of shared clonotypes between healthy human individuals. Measured with immunoSEQ multiplex PCR; TCRdb has only the in-frame clones, and not every one. The sample has about 680,000 clones, approximately 90% seen once. The sequenced material came from naive CD8+ T cells sorted from blood. The receptors here all came from a man between 25 and 39 years old in good health. Each CDR3 is given with its conserved first and last residue. A D gene is named only where the DNA matches it firmly. Size is omitted from some rows. Given values are once, few, many or a class for expanded clones.

CDR3aa: CAWSGGDGYSGNTIYF
CDR3nt: TGTGCCTGGAGTGGCGGGGACGGATACTCTGGAAACACCATATATTTT
d_gene: .
abundance: once
j_gene: TRBJ1-3
len: 16
v_gene: TRBV30

CDR3aa: CASSQDLGVGEKLFF
CDR3nt: TGCGCCAGCAGCCAAGATCTAGGGGTTGGTGAAAAACTGTTTTTT
d_gene: .
abundance: once
j_gene: TRBJ1-4
len: 15
v_gene: TRBV4-3

CDR3aa: CASSRGLSFTDTQYF
CDR3nt: TGTGCCAGCAGTAGGGGACTGTCTTTCACAGATACGCAGTATTTT
d_gene: .
abundance: once
j_gene: TRBJ2-3
len: 15
v_gene: TRBV6-1

CDR3aa: CATPRVTSGSTDTQYF
CDR3nt: TGTGCCACCCCGCGCGTTACTAGCGGGAGCACAGATACGCAGTATTTT
d_gene: TRBD2
abundance: .
j_gene: TRBJ2-3
len: 16
v_gene: TRBV2

CDR3aa: CASSSLTDTQYF
CDR3nt: TGTGCCAGCAGCTCACTCACAGATACGCAGTATTTT
d_gene: .
abundance: .
j_gene: TRBJ2-3
len: 12
v_gene: TRBV11-2

CDR3aa: CASSAGGGYGYTF
CDR3nt: TGTGCCAGCAGTGCCGGAGGTGGCTATGGCTACACCTTC
d_gene: .
abundance: .
j_gene: TRBJ1-2
len: 13
v_gene: TRBV25-1

CDR3aa: CASSAWSGNEQFF
CDR3nt: TGTGCCAGCAGCGCATGGTCGGGGAATGAGCAGTTCTTC
d_gene: .
abundance: .
j_gene: TRBJ2-1
len: 13
v_gene: TRBV7-9

CDR3aa: CASSYSGDRGWHF
CDR3nt: TGTGCCAGCAGTTACTCGGGAGACAGGGGATGGCATTTT
d_gene: TRBD1
abundance: .
j_gene: TRBJ1-5
len: 13
v_gene: TRBV6-6

CDR3aa: CASSSLAGGEQFF
CDR3nt: TGTGCCAGCAGTTCCTTAGCGGGAGGTGAGCAGTTCTTC
d_gene: TRBD2
abundance: .
j_gene: TRBJ2-1
len: 13
v_gene: TRBV27

CDR3aa: CASSSVPSGRAGNEQFF
CDR3nt: TGTGCCAGCAGCTCGGTCCCTAGCGGGAGGGCGGGGAATGAGCAGTTCTTC
d_gene: TRBD2
abundance: once
j_gene: TRBJ2-1
len: 17
v_gene: TRBV7-3

CDR3aa: CASSDWVGERSYNEQFF
CDR3nt: TGTGCCAGCAGTGATTGGGTGGGGGAGCGGTCCTACAATGAGCAGTTCTTC
d_gene: .
abundance: .
j_gene: TRBJ2-1
len: 17
v_gene: TRBV2

CDR3aa: CASSSPERYEQYF
CDR3nt: TGTGCCAGCAGCTCCCCCGAGAGGTACGAGCAGTACTTC
d_gene: .
abundance: .
j_gene: TRBJ2-7
len: 13
v_gene: TRBV7-9

CDR3aa: CASSESRDRSTDTQYF
CDR3nt: TGTGCCAGCAGTGAAAGCCGGGACAGGAGCACAGATACGCAGTATTTT
d_gene: TRBD1
abundance: once
j_gene: TRBJ2-3
len: 16
v_gene: TRBV25-1

CDR3aa: CASSDAGLTYEQYF
CDR3nt: TGTGCCAGCAGTGACGCGGGGCTGACCTACGAGCAGTACTTC
d_gene: .
abundance: few
j_gene: TRBJ2-7
len: 14
v_gene: TRBV6-1

CDR3aa: CASGTSVYEQYF
CDR3nt: TGTGCCTCCGGGACTAGCGTATACGAGCAGTACTTC
d_gene: TRBD2
abundance: .
j_gene: TRBJ2-7
len: 12
v_gene: TRBV6-1

CDR3aa: CASSVGTAPTSGTSNEQFF
CDR3nt: TGTGCCAGCAGCGTCGGGACGGCACCGACTAGCGGGACATCTAATGAGCAGTTCTTC
d_gene: .
abundance: .
j_gene: TRBJ2-1
len: 19
v_gene: TRBV21-1

CDR3aa: CASSPTSAYEQYF
CDR3nt: TGCGCCAGCAGCCCGACTAGCGCCTACGAGCAGTACTTC
d_gene: TRBD2
abundance: .
j_gene: TRBJ2-7
len: 13
v_gene: TRBV5-1

CDR3aa: CASRATTGENEKLFF
CDR3nt: TGTGCCAGCAGGGCCACGACAGGGGAGAATGAAAAACTGTTTTTT
d_gene: TRBD1
abundance: .
j_gene: TRBJ1-4
len: 15
v_gene: TRBV7-8

CDR3aa: CASSELEGENTEAFF
CDR3nt: TGTGCCAGCAGTGAATTGGAGGGGGAAAACACTGAAGCTTTCTTT
d_gene: .
abundance: .
j_gene: TRBJ1-1
len: 15
v_gene: TRBV6-1

CDR3aa: CSVEGTSGNYNEQFF
CDR3nt: TGCAGCGTTGAAGGGACTAGCGGAAATTACAATGAGCAGTTCTTC
d_gene: TRBD2
abundance: .
j_gene: TRBJ2-1
len: 15
v_gene: TRBV29-1

CDR3aa: CASGPGQGNQPQHF
CDR3nt: TGTGCCAGCGGACCCGGACAGGGGAATCAGCCCCAGCATTTT
d_gene: TRBD1
abundance: .
j_gene: TRBJ1-5
len: 14
v_gene: TRBV7-3

CDR3aa: CASSLRNEPGLVLHEQYF
CDR3nt: TGTGCCAGCAGTTTAAGGAATGAACCGGGACTAGTGTTGCACGAGCAGTACTTC
d_gene: TRBD2
abundance: .
j_gene: TRBJ2-7
len: 18
v_gene: TRBV28

CDR3aa: CASSRKDEQFF
CDR3nt: TGTGCCAGCAGTCGCAAGGATGAGCAGTTCTTC
d_gene: .
abundance: .
j_gene: TRBJ2-1
len: 11
v_gene: TRBV6-5

CDR3aa: CASSRSGRRTDTQYF
CDR3nt: TGTGCCAGCAGCCGTAGCGGGAGGCGCACAGATACGCAGTATTTT
d_gene: TRBD2
abundance: .
j_gene: TRBJ2-3
len: 15
v_gene: TRBV7-9

CDR3aa: CSAGVDTQYF
CDR3nt: TGCAGCGCCGGGGTAGATACGCAGTATTTT
d_gene: .
abundance: .
j_gene: TRBJ2-3
len: 10
v_gene: TRBV20-1

CDR3aa: CASSFGQGNQPQHF
CDR3nt: TGCGCCAGCAGCTTCGGGCAGGGCAATCAGCCCCAGCATTTT
d_gene: .
abundance: few
j_gene: TRBJ1-5
len: 14
v_gene: TRBV5-1

CDR3aa: CASSVRLADSYEQYF
CDR3nt: TGTGCCAGCAGTGTGCGACTAGCGGACTCCTACGAGCAGTACTTC
d_gene: TRBD2
abundance: .
j_gene: TRBJ2-7
len: 15
v_gene: TRBV27

CDR3aa: CASSPSGDTTNYGYTF
CDR3nt: TGTGCCAGCAGCCCCTCGGGGGACACCACTAACTATGGCTACACCTTC
d_gene: .
abundance: .
j_gene: TRBJ1-2
len: 16
v_gene: TRBV9

CDR3aa: CASSLQKFGLDGNTIYF
CDR3nt: TGTGCCAGCTCACTGCAAAAGTTCGGGTTGGACGGAAACACCATATATTTT
d_gene: .
abundance: .
j_gene: TRBJ1-3
len: 17
v_gene: TRBV18

CDR3aa: CASSQEGDTEAFF
CDR3nt: TGTGCCAGCAGCCAAGAGGGGGACACTGAAGCTTTCTTT
d_gene: .
abundance: .
j_gene: TRBJ1-1
len: 13
v_gene: TRBV4-2

CDR3aa: CASRTTYEQYF
CDR3nt: TGTGCCAGCAGGACGACCTACGAGCAGTACTTC
d_gene: .
abundance: .
j_gene: TRBJ2-7
len: 11
v_gene: TRBV6-5

CDR3aa: CATSQEALGEQYF
CDR3nt: TGTGCCACCTCGCAGGAGGCCCTCGGAGAGCAGTACTTC
d_gene: .
abundance: .
j_gene: TRBJ2-7
len: 13
v_gene: TRBV5-6

CDR3aa: CASRQGYEQYF
CDR3nt: TGTGCCAGCAGACAGGGGTACGAGCAGTACTTC
d_gene: TRBD1
abundance: .
j_gene: TRBJ2-7
len: 11
v_gene: TRBV27

CDR3aa: CASSPEGAYEQYF
CDR3nt: TGTGCCAGCAGCCCTGAAGGGGCCTACGAGCAGTACTTC
d_gene: .
abundance: .
j_gene: TRBJ2-7
len: 13
v_gene: TRBV5-6

CDR3aa: CASSPGLAGGRETQYF
CDR3nt: TGTGCCAGCAGTCCTGGACTAGCGGGAGGGCGGGAGACCCAGTACTTC
d_gene: TRBD2
abundance: .
j_gene: TRBJ2-5
len: 16
v_gene: TRBV27

CDR3aa: CSVVHTTYNEQFF
CDR3nt: TGCAGCGTTGTTCATACCACCTACAATGAGCAGTTCTTC
d_gene: .
abundance: .
j_gene: TRBJ2-1
len: 13
v_gene: TRBV29-1

CDR3aa: CASRLVPGNEQFF
CDR3nt: TGTGCAAGTCGCTTAGTTCCGGGGAATGAGCAGTTCTTC
d_gene: .
abundance: .
j_gene: TRBJ2-1
len: 13
v_gene: TRBV12-2

CDR3aa: CARSGTGGDQPQHF
CDR3nt: TGTGCCAGATCCGGGACAGGGGGTGATCAGCCCCAGCATTTT
d_gene: TRBD1
abundance: .
j_gene: TRBJ1-5
len: 14
v_gene: TRBV19

CDR3aa: CASSMYQSSYNEQFF
CDR3nt: TGTGCCAGTAGTATGTACCAAAGCTCCTACAATGAGCAGTTCTTC
d_gene: .
abundance: .
j_gene: TRBJ2-1
len: 15
v_gene: TRBV19

CDR3aa: CASSLGGLTYEQYF
CDR3nt: TGTGCCAGCAGCCTAGGTGGCCTCACCTACGAGCAGTACTTC
d_gene: .
abundance: once
j_gene: TRBJ2-7
len: 14
v_gene: TRBV7-9

CDR3aa: CASSRTRETQYF
CDR3nt: TGTGCCAGCAGCAGGACTCGGGAGACCCAGTACTTC
d_gene: .
abundance: few
j_gene: TRBJ2-5
len: 12
v_gene: TRBV9